The 9 T cell receptor beta chains reported below all come from one sample, sequenced in a study of T-cell memory formation after mild COVID-19. TCRdb fed the 5' RACE reads into MiXCR, producing one record per CDR3 protein. The data hold roughly 110,000 distinct CDR3 sequences, with 22% observed a single time. The sample was PBMCs or a T cell subset sorted from them (not recorded which). These receptors originate from a man between 18 and 29 years old who had mild COVID-19 (a few samples of this study predate the infection). Cell type and time point are not known.

V is TRBV9 and J is TRBJ1-2; 8 nucleotides match TRBD1. The CDR3 extends over 15 amino acids. V gave up 7 bases and J gave up 4 bases; unmatched junction bases: 12. Germline CDR1 is SGDLS and CDR2 is YYNGEE. The CDR3: CASGEGMDRVYGYTF. CDR3 nucleotides: TGTGCCAGCGGAGAAGGGATGGACAGGGTCTATGGCTACACCTTC. Complete variable domain (other parts from reference TRBV9 and TRBJ1-2): DSGVTQTPKHLITATGQRVTLRCSPRSGDLSVYWYQQSLDQGLQFLIQYYNGEERAKGNILERFSAQQFPDLHSELNLSSLELGDSALYFCASGEGMDRVYGYTFGSGTRLTVV.

This clonotype has more than one count but fewer than ten. This chain uses TRBV12-5 with TRBJ2-2; TRBD1 or TRBD2 may be the D gene (5 bases each). The CDR3 is 15 residues long. V gave up 4 bases and J gave up 3 bases, with 12 bases separating them. From germline, CDR1 is LGHNT and CDR2 FRNRAP. This CDR3 is CASGSGTDYTGELFF. CDR3 nucleotide sequence: TGTGCTAGTGGTTCAGGGACCGACTACACCGGGGAGCTGTTTTTT.

This chain joins TRBV5-6 and TRBJ2-7; 8 nucleotides agree with TRBD1. Germline CDR1 SGHDT, CDR2 YYEEEE. With V trimmed by 4 bases and J by 11 bases, 8 bases remained unmatched. The length of the CDR3 is 12 residues. The CDR3 coding sequence is TGTGCCAGCAGCCTCACAGGGGGTGTAGAGTACGTC. Amino acids: CASSLTGGVEYV.

The gene calls are TRBV5-6 and TRBJ2-3; TRBD2 aligns across 7 bases. After removal of 4 bases from V and 2 bases from J, the junction contained 10 bases not matched to a gene. This CDR3 is built from 16 residues. The germline V gene encodes CDR1 SGHDT and CDR2 YYEEEE. Here the CDR3 reads CASSPRGRGLTDTQYF. The CDR3 nucleotides read TGTGCCAGCAGCCCCCGGGGGAGGGGACTCACAGATACGCAGTATTTT.

This clonotype has just a few counts. The rearrangement links TRBV18 to TRBJ2-6; D assignment may be TRBD1 or TRBD2 (5 bases each). This CDR3 is built from 16 residues. Germline V gene sequence: CDR1 KGHSH, CDR2 LQKENI. V was trimmed by 3 bases and J by 3 bases, leaving 12 bases between them. The CDR3, as DNA: TGTGCCAGCTCACCTCCGAGGGGCGATGGGGCCAACGTCCTGACTTTC. Translation gives CASSPPRGDGANVLTF.

The V gene is TRBV6-6, the J gene TRBJ2-6; a possible D gene is TRBD1 (6 bases). The V gene's germline CDR1 is MNHNY and CDR2 SVGAGI (reference sequence). The V end was cut by 6 bases, the J end by 2 bases, with 11 bases between. The CDR3 has 15 residues. This CDR3 is CASSDGGTGANVLTF. In DNA, the CDR3 is TGTGCCAGCAGCGATGGGGGCACTGGGGCCAACGTCCTGACTTTC.

This clonotype was seen a handful of times. An end of the junction does not agree with germline; a read error may underlie this. This chain links TRBV3-1 with TRBJ2-3; a possible D gene is TRBD1 (6 bases). In germline, CDR1 is LGHDT, CDR2 YNNKEL (reference sequence). The CDR3 loop spans 15 amino acids. CDR3 sequence reads: CASSRTGFGTDTQYF. The CDR3, as DNA: TGTGCCAGTAGCCGCACAGGGTTCGGCACAGATACGCAGTATTTT.

The rearrangement joins TRBV29-1 to TRBJ2-7, with D possibly called TRBD1 or TRBD2 (6 bases each). CDR1 is SQVTM, CDR2 ANQGSEA, per germline. This CDR3 is built from 13 residues. The V end was cut by 6 bases, the J end by 2 bases, with 14 bases between. The CDR3 nucleotides are TGCAGCGTGTCCTCAGGGGAGGCCTACGAGCAGTACGTC. It yields the protein CSVSSGEAYEQYV.

The rearrangement links TRBV6-1 to TRBJ2-1, with 11 bases that match TRBD1. The ends lost 7 bases at V and 4 bases at J; junction bases unmatched: 6. The CDR3 runs 15 residues. Germline lookup yields CDR1 MNHNS and CDR2 SASEGT. CDR3 sequence (DNA): TGTGCCAGCACTGAGGACAGGGGGCCATACAATGAGCAGTTCTTC. Protein: CASTEDRGPYNEQFF.